This TCR beta chain was found in a study of T cells after yellow fever vaccination. Germline V gives CDR1 SGHRS, CDR2 YFSETQ. V gave up 4 bases and J gave up 1 base, with 18 bases separating them. The CDR3 runs 17 residues. This clonotype was counted many times. Study-level points and caveats: Clonotypes that responded to the vaccine were almost all undetectable in sorted memory subsets on day 0. At around 95% for CD4 and 70% to 90% for CD8, most primary-vaccination clones showed up again after the booster.

TCRdb re-called the 5' RACE reads with MiXCR, one entry per CDR3 protein. Of about 25,000 distinct CDR3 sequences listed, under 5.5% are singletons. This sequence was found in a man aged 30 to 39 who received the YFV17D yellow fever vaccine. This specimen was PBMCs, either bulk or a sorted T-cell subset (CD4+, CD8+, memory, or dextramer-sorted; not recorded which), taken 15 days after the yellow fever booster vaccination. This chain uses TRBV5-1 with TRBJ2-1, with D possibly TRBD2 on 6 matching bases. DNA for the CDR3: TGCGCCAGCAGCCCTATCTCAACTAGCTCTTCCTACAATGAGCAGTTCTTC. Its protein product is CASSPISTSSSYNEQFF.